The rows below give T cell receptor beta chains drawn from one sample of a study of tumor-infiltrating lymphocytes in primary liver carcinoma. A single record per CDR3 protein comes from TCRdb applying MiXCR to the multiplex PCR reads. The sample has 40,000 to 55,000 distinct CDR3 sequences, less than 75% seen once. Sequencing input: liver tumor tissue from sampling region 5. All receptors derive from a man aged 40-49 years with primary liver carcinoma and hepatitis B virus infection. The CDR3 runs from the conserved cysteine through the conserved F or W. A D gene is named only where the DNA matches it firmly. Some rows mark clone size as missing; the rest say once, few, many or name a class of expanded clone.

CDR3nt	CDR3aa	abundance	d_gene	j_gene	v_gene
TGTACCAGCAGTCAGGGCGGGGCCAGCTTCTACGAGCAGTACTTC	CTSSQGGASFYEQYF	.	.	TRBJ2-7	TRBV11-2
TGTGCCAGCAGCCAACTCGGGAGCCACTACGAGCAGTACTTC	CASSQLGSHYEQYF	many	.	TRBJ2-7	TRBV7-9
TGTGCCAGCAGCTCAAGGGACTTCTCTGGGGCCAACGTCCTGACTTTC	CASSSRDFSGANVLTF	few	.	TRBJ2-6	TRBV9
TGTGCCAGCAGCCGAGGGGGGGCAGATACGCAGTATTTT	CASSRGGADTQYF	.	.	TRBJ2-3	TRBV4-2
TGCGCCAGCGGCCAACATAGGGGGACTAGCGGTCTTCTATACAATGAGCAGTTCTTC	CASGQHRGTSGLLYNEQFF	.	TRBD2	TRBJ2-1	TRBV4-1
TGTGCCAGCAGCCCTAAGGTAGGGGGCTACGAGCAGTACTTC	CASSPKVGGYEQYF	many	.	TRBJ2-7	TRBV7-9
TGTGCCAGCAGTGGAGGACAGGGGAGCACAGATACGCAGTATTTT	CASSGGQGSTDTQYF	.	TRBD1	TRBJ2-3	TRBV2
TGTGCCAGCAGCAAGGGACTAGCGGTTAACGCAGATATGCAGTATTTT	CASSKGLAVNADMQYF	.	TRBD2	TRBJ2-3	TRBV11-1
TGTAGCGTTGACCACCCTTTGGTACGACAGGGGAGAGCTTACTTT	CSVDHPLVRQGRAYF	.	TRBD1	TRBJ1-1	TRBV29-1
TGCGCCAGCAGCTTAGCAGGGGGGATTGAAACTTTCTTT	CASSLAGGIETFF	.	TRBD1	TRBJ1-1	TRBV11-3
TGCGCCAGCAGCCAAGATTACAGGGGGATATACGATCAATACTTC	CASSQDYRGIYDQYF	.	TRBD1	TRBJ2-7	TRBV4-1
TGCGCCAGCAGCCAAATAGCGGATTTAACCACAGATACGCAGTATTTT	CASSQIADLTTDTQYF	.	.	TRBJ2-3	TRBV6-1
TGTGCCAGCAGCTACGGGCCTAGTCACACTGAAGCTTTCTTT	CASSYGPSHTEAFF	few	.	TRBJ1-1	TRBV9
TGCAGTGCTGGGGGAGTACTGGACACTGAAACTTTCTTT	CSAGGVLDTETFF	.	.	TRBJ1-1	TRBV20-1
TGTGCCAGCAGTTCCCGCAGCGGGAGCACAGATACGCAGTATTTT	CASSSRSGSTDTQYF	many	.	TRBJ2-3	TRBV6-2/TRBV6-3
TGCGCCAGCAGCCAAGATGTAGCGGGGGAGCGGTACTTC	CASSQDVAGERYF	.	TRBD2	TRBJ2-7	TRBV4-1
TGTGCCATCGGCCAACGGGTCTCATGGGATACACAGTATTTT	CAIGQRVSWDTQYF	once	.	TRBJ2-3	TRBV10-3
TGTGCCAGCAGCTCAAATACGAATCAGCCCCAGCATTTT	CASSSNTNQPQHF	.	.	TRBJ1-5	TRBV7-6
TGTGCCGGCACCTGGGGAAGGGCCCAGAATGAGCAGTTCTTC	CAGTWGRAQNEQFF	.	.	TRBJ2-1	TRBV5-6
TGCAGTGCCCGTCAGGGGCTAGACGAGCAGTACTTC	CSARQGLDEQYF	.	.	TRBJ2-7	TRBV20-1
TGTACCAGCATTGAATGGCAGGGGGCGGACAAGCAGTTCTTC	CTSIEWQGADKQFF	.	TRBD1	TRBJ2-1	TRBV6-1
TGTGCCAGAAGCTTAGCGGCTAGAGAATACGAGGAGTACTTC	CARSLAAREYEEYF	.	.	TRBJ2-7	TRBV11-2
TGTGCCAGCAGGCCCCCCTGGGTCCCCAGGACTAGCGGGAGAAGAAACACCGGGGAGCTGTTTTTT	CASRPPWVPRTSGRRNTGELFF	.	TRBD2	TRBJ2-2	TRBV12-3/TRBV12-4
TGTGCCAGCAGCGTAACTGGGACTATCGGGGTCAATGAGCAGTTCTTC	CASSVTGTIGVNEQFF	.	TRBD2	TRBJ2-1	TRBV4-2
TGCAGCGTACGGGGGGAAGGAGAGACCCAGTACTTC	CSVRGEGETQYF	.	TRBD2	TRBJ2-5	TRBV29-1
TGTACCAGCAGTGAACAACAGGTCACCTACGAGCATTACTTC	CTSSEQQVTYEHYF	.	.	TRBJ2-7	TRBV6-1
TGTGCCAGCAGCTCGGAAGACACTGAAGCTTTCTTT	CASSSEDTEAFF	many	.	TRBJ1-1	TRBV5-4
TGTGCCAGCCGGGACCAGCCCTACAATGAGCAGTTCTTC	CASRDQPYNEQFF	.	.	TRBJ2-1	TRBV28
TGTGCCAGCTCACCCTTGACAGTCGTCGGGAACACTGAAGCTTTCTTT	CASSPLTVVGNTEAFF	.	.	TRBJ1-1	TRBV18
TGTGCCACAAGTGGGGGCACTGGGGCCAACGTCCTGACTTTC	CATSGGTGANVLTF	.	.	TRBJ2-6	TRBV24-1
TGTGCCATATCTGGCGCGACAGGGGGTCGTTATATCTCCTACAATGAGCAGTTCTTC	CAISGATGGRYISYNEQFF	.	TRBD1	TRBJ2-1	TRBV7-8
TGCAGCGGATTGCAGGGACAGGGGGTGGATAATCAGTTCTTC	CSGLQGQGVDNQFF	.	TRBD1	TRBJ2-1	TRBV29-1
TGTGCCAGCAGTTTTCCCCTAGCGGGAGACGATTCTGTAGGAGATACGCAGTATTTT	CASSFPLAGDDSVGDTQYF	many	TRBD2	TRBJ2-3	TRBV6-2/TRBV6-3
TGCAGCGTTGAAGGACAATCGATTGAAGCTTTCTTT	CSVEGQSIEAFF	.	.	TRBJ1-1	TRBV29-1
TGCGCCAGCAGCGGCGGGAGGGAGATAGATACGCAGTATTTT	CASSGGREIDTQYF	.	TRBD2	TRBJ2-3	TRBV4-1
TGTGCCAGCAGCTGGGGACAGGGGGGCGCCCAGCCCCAGCACTTT	CASSWGQGGAQPQHF	.	TRBD1	TRBJ1-5	TRBV11-1
TGTGCCAGGAGTTCCCCCACAGCGGGAGCAATCTACGGGCAGTACTTC	CARSSPTAGAIYGQYF	.	TRBD2	TRBJ2-7	TRBV12-3/TRBV12-4
TGCAGCGTTGATCTGGGCCGACAGGGATCGAGTTACGAGCAGTACTTC	CSVDLGRQGSSYEQYF	medium-sized	TRBD1	TRBJ2-7	TRBV29-1
TGTGCCAACAGCCAAGATAGGACAGGGGCCAATCAGCCCCAGCATTTT	CANSQDRTGANQPQHF	.	TRBD1	TRBJ1-5	TRBV4-1
TGTGCCAGCGGCTTTCGGGCCAGCATAGATACGCAGTATTTT	CASGFRASIDTQYF	.	.	TRBJ2-3	TRBV11-2
TGCAGTGCTGAGGGCGGGACTAGCGGGAGAAACATTCAGTACTTC	CSAEGGTSGRNIQYF	few	TRBD2	TRBJ2-4	TRBV20-1
TGTGCCTGGAGTCCCGGGACCTACGAGCAGTACTTC	CAWSPGTYEQYF	many	.	TRBJ2-7	TRBV30
TGTGCCAGCAGCTTAGGCAGTTTGACCGGGGAGCTGTTTTTT	CASSLGSLTGELFF	many	.	TRBJ2-2	TRBV7-9
TGTGCCAGCTGTTACTTCGCTATAGCGGGAAGGGCCTACAATGAGCAGTTCTTC	CASCYFAIAGRAYNEQFF	.	TRBD2	TRBJ2-1	TRBV6-6
TGCAGTGCGTGGGGCGACGAGGTCGACCATGAGCAGTTCTTC	CSAWGDEVDHEQFF	.	.	TRBJ2-1	TRBV20-1
TGCAGCACCCAGGAGCTGACCCGGGAGGGTGAGGCTTTCTTT	CSTQELTREGEAFF	.	.	TRBJ1-1	TRBV29-1
TGTGCCATCAGTGACTACGGGAAAGAAGAGAGCCAGTACTTC	CAISDYGKEESQYF	.	.	TRBJ2-5	TRBV10-3